This T cell receptor (beta chain) comes out of a study of beta chain features in type 1 diabetes. Study results and limitations: All four CD4+ subsets of Type 1 diabetes patients contained TCRB CDR3s that were moderately but significantly shorter.

V gave up 4 bases and J gave up 7 bases, with 21 bases separating them. Germline V gene data show CDR1 as SGHNT and CDR2 as YYREEE (reference sequence). This CDR3 region has 16 residues. The isolated RNA, all of it, was reverse transcribed, so expressed TCRB transcripts were what got sequenced. Clones were read by immunoSEQ multiplex PCR, and TCRdb kept only the in-frame ones, dropping some. The sample consists of about 250,000 clones, roughly an eighth of them appearing once. As regards this clone: Its antigen is not identified.

This rearrangement joins TRBV5-4 to TRBJ1-5; D is ambiguous. Sequencing used naive CD4+ T cells from blood. This sequence originates from a middle-aged woman in good health. The CDR3 bases are TGTGCCAGCAGCGGTGGTGGTTGGAGGGAGGACCAGCCCCAGCATTTT. Translating gives CASSGGGWREDQPQHF.